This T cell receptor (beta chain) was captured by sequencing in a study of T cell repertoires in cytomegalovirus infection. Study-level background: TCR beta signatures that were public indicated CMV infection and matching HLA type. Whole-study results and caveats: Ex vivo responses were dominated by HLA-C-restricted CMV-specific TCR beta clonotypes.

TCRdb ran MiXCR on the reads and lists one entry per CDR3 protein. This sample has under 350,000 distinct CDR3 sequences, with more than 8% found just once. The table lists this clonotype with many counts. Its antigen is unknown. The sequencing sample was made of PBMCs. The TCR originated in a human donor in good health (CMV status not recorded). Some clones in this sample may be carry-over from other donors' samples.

The CDR3 region is CASSLSQTNTGELFF. The CDR3 DNA sequence: TGTGCCAGCAGCTTAAGCCAGACGAACACCGGGGAGCTGTTTTTT. This chain connects TRBV7-2 to TRBJ2-2; D remains unclear. CDR1 and CDR2 from the germline V gene are SGHTA and FQGNSA. The length of the CDR3 is 15 residues. V lost 2 bases, J lost 0 bases, and 7 bases lay in between.